This is a list of T cell receptor beta chains from one sample in a study of T-cell memory formation after mild COVID-19. TCRdb redid the calling of the 5' RACE reads with MiXCR, one entry per CDR3 protein. The sample shows tens of thousands of distinct CDR3 sequences, over 13% of them seen only once. Sequencing was carried out using PBMCs or a T cell subset sorted from them (not recorded which). Receptor source: a young man who had mild COVID-19 (a few samples of this study predate the infection). Cell type and time point are not known. CDR3s include the opening cysteine and the closing phenylalanine or tryptophan. Each record gives: clone size, J gene, V gene, D gene, CDR3 protein, CDR3 DNA. The D gene is left open where the match is weak. The size entry is marked missing in some rows and otherwise reads once, few, many or a size class.

few TRBJ1-2 TRBV3-1 TRBD1 CASSQVGQGVYGYTF TGTGCCAGCAGCCAAGTGGGACAGGGGGTCTATGGCTACACCTTC
NA TRBJ2-2 TRBV9 TRBD1 CASSVTGQGHTGELFF TGTGCCAGCAGCGTAACGGGACAGGGACATACCGGGGAGCTGTTTTTT
few TRBJ2-1 TRBV11-2 TRBD1 CASSYRGQGDRDEQFF TGTGCCAGCAGCTACCGGGGACAGGGGGATCGCGATGAGCAGTTCTTC
few TRBJ2-1 TRBV20-1 TRBD2 CSAERGGADEQFF TGCAGTGCTGAGCGGGGGGGGGCTGATGAGCAGTTCTTC
many TRBJ2-5 TRBV20-1 NA CSARVKSRALVSETQYF TGCAGTGCTAGAGTCAAAAGTCGGGCATTAGTCTCAGAGACCCAGTACTTC
few TRBJ1-2 TRBV5-1 NA CASSLEHPAPYGYTF TGCGCCAGCAGCTTGGAACACCCAGCCCCATATGGCTACACCTTC
NA TRBJ1-2 TRBV7-2 NA CASSLPRVSIGYTF TGTGCCAGCAGCCTGCCCAGGGTGTCTATAGGCTACACCTTC
NA TRBJ1-3 TRBV7-6 NA CASSLQGKRAGNTIYF TGTGCCAGCAGCTTACAAGGGAAGAGGGCCGGAAACACCATATATTTT
many TRBJ2-3 TRBV6-2/TRBV6-3 NA CASSYLTARGADTQYF TGTGCCAGCAGTTACTTAACAGCGAGGGGCGCAGATACGCAGTATTTT
few TRBJ2-7 TRBV20-1 NA CSAGQGLYEQYF TGCAGTGCTGGCCAGGGGCTCTACGAGCAGTACTTC
medium-sized TRBJ2-1 TRBV27 TRBD2 CASSLSGGPANEQFF TGTGCCAGCAGTCTAAGCGGGGGCCCAGCCAATGAGCAGTTCTTC
NA TRBJ2-6 TRBV15 NA CATSRPGVGANVLTF TGTGCCACCAGCAGACCCGGGGTGGGGGCCAACGTCCTGACTTTC
NA TRBJ2-7 TRBV29-1 NA CSVVDGSSYEQYF TGCAGCGTTGTGGACGGGAGCTCCTACGAGCAGTACTTC
few TRBJ1-2 TRBV9 NA CASSESGGAQVGNTVGLYYGYTF TGTGCCAGCAGCGAAAGCGGCGGAGCCCAAGTGGGGAACACAGTAGGACTATACTATGGCTACACCTTC
NA TRBJ1-2 TRBV5-6 NA CASSTNLQSTSYGYTF TGTGCCAGCAGCACAAACCTCCAGTCCACGTCCTATGGCTACACCTTC
many TRBJ2-1 TRBV7-2 NA CASSYPRDEQFF TGTGCCAGCAGCTACCCCAGGGATGAGCAGTTCTTC
NA TRBJ1-5 TRBV20-1 TRBD1 CSARVGQGLHQPQHF TGCAGTGCTAGAGTGGGACAGGGACTCCATCAGCCCCAGCATTTT
NA TRBJ1-1 TRBV7-9 TRBD1 CASSSGTGKYRNTEAFF TGTGCCAGCAGCTCCGGGACAGGGAAATATCGGAACACTGAAGCTTTCTTT
few TRBJ2-7 TRBV5-1 TRBD1 CASSWTGFDEQYF TGCGCCAGCAGCTGGACAGGGTTCGACGAGCAGTACTTC
NA TRBJ2-1 TRBV11-3 NA CASSFNRASYNEQFF TGTGCCAGCAGCTTTAACAGGGCGTCCTACAATGAGCAGTTCTTC
NA TRBJ2-7 TRBV6-2/TRBV6-3 NA CASSYREMSSYEQYF TGTGCCAGCAGTTACCGAGAGATGAGCTCCTACGAGCAGTACTTC
NA TRBJ2-2 TRBV7-9 TRBD2 CASRGLVGELFF TGTGCCAGCAGGGGACTAGTCGGGGAGCTGTTTTTT
NA TRBJ2-3 TRBV12-3/TRBV12-4 NA CASSTTVTQYF TGTGCCAGCAGTACGACAGTCACGCAGTATTTT
few TRBJ1-2 TRBV27 NA CASSASVFHGYTF TGTGCCAGCAGCGCATCAGTGTTCCATGGCTACACCTTC